This TCR beta chain was identified in a study of T cell responses to AZD1222 COVID-19 vaccine. The overall study: Timing groups of about 4 and about 12 weeks for second doses were pooled. The study's findings and limits: Donors were chiefly white British, with a greater number of females, and clonal diversity was perhaps underestimated.

This clone has a handful of counts. Its cognate antigen is unknown. Looked up from germline, CDR1 is MNHEY and CDR2 is SMNVEV (reference sequence). This CDR3 spans 17 amino acids. Trimming pared 5 bases from V and 2 bases from J, leaving 21 bases between. The assay was immunoSEQ multiplex PCR, and TCRdb's table has in-frame clones only and misses some. Of some 83,000 clones detected, 86% appear once; the ten largest clones hold more than 8.5%. This sequence originates from an adult in good health. The sample was peripheral blood, taken on day 0 of AZD1222 vaccination. The V call is TRBV27, the J call TRBJ2-5, with D perhaps matching TRBD1 (5 bases). The CDR3 here is CASSPYGTGIIQETQYF. Here the CDR3 DNA reads TGTGCCAGCAGTCCTTATGGTACAGGAATCATTCAAGAGACCCAGTACTTC.